This T cell receptor (beta chain) comes out of a study of cytomegalovirus exposure and HLA in healthy donors. The donors were members of the validation cohort, which comprised 90 to 150 subjects and was separate from the first cohort of 666 subjects. Study-level points and caveats: The study flagged about 160 TCR beta chains as cytomegalovirus-associated.

Details on this clone: The antigen remains unidentified.

Data came from immunoSEQ multiplex PCR; TCRdb stores just in-frame clones and leaves some out. The sample shows 200,000 to 250,000 clones, around 80% of them seen only once. From germline, CDR1 is DFQATT and CDR2 SNEGSKA (reference sequence). This CDR3 comprises 11 residues. Losses at the gene ends were 5 bases for V and 8 bases for J; bases not matched to a gene: 3. This receptor was obtained from a woman in her 30s in good health and CMV-seropositive. V is TRBV20-1 and J is TRBJ2-1; TRBD1 matches 7 bases. The sequenced material came from PBMCs. CDR3 residues: CSAADRDEQFF. Here the CDR3 DNA reads TGCAGTGCTGCCGACAGGGATGAGCAGTTCTTC.